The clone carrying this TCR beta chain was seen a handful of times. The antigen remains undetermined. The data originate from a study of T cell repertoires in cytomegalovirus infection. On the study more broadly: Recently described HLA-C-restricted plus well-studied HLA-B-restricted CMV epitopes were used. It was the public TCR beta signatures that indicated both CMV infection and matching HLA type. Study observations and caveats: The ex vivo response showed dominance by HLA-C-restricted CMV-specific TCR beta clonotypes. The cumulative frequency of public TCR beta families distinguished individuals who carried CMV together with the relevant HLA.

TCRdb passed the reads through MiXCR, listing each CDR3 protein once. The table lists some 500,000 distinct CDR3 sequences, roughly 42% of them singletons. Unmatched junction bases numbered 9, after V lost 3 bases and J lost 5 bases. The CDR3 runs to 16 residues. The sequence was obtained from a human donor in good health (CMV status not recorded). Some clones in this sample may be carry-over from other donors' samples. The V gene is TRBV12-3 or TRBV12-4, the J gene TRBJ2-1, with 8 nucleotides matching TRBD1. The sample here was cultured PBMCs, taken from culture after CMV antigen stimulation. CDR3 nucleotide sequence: TGTGCCAGCAGTTTGGTAGGGCAGGGGGCCAACAATGAGCAGTTCTTC. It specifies CASSLVGQGANNEQFF.